This T cell receptor beta chain is drawn from a study of T cell responses to AZD1222 COVID-19 vaccine. Points from the study as a whole: Repertoire sampling happened only post peak T cell response.

Worth noting for this clone: Its antigen remains unknown.

The assay was immunoSEQ multiplex PCR, and TCRdb's table has in-frame clones only and misses some. The data show about 48,000 clones, 80% to 90% seen once. The V gene's germline CDR1 is SGHDT and CDR2 YYEEEE. The CDR3 runs 15 residues. V was clipped by 4 bases and J by 2 bases; unmatched bases: 6. This clonotype originated in an adult who received the AZD1222 COVID-19 vaccine. The sample was peripheral blood, taken 28 days after the second AZD1222 dose. The chain links TRBV5-6 to TRBJ2-1; TRBD2 aligns across 7 bases. The CDR3 nucleotides read TGTGCCAGCAGCGACGGACTAGACGCCTACAATGAGCAGTTCTTC. This codes for CASSDGLDAYNEQFF.